What follows is one TCR beta chain and its context. This clonotype was detected ten times or more. Its antigen target is currently unknown. The input lacks base qualities; no much larger clone sits a single base away. The data stem from a study of CD8 T cells in ankylosing spondylitis (TCRdb year 2017). About the full investigation: To find TCR variants linked to disease, the study profiled T cell receptor beta repertoires in ankylosing spondylitis patients and healthy donors. Peripheral blood was sampled, and synovial fluid was also collected from ankylosing spondylitis patients. In total, the full study cohort was made up of about 110 healthy donors and 25 ankylosing spondylitis patients.

V gives up 9 bases and J gives up 1 base, and the segment between their germline ends measures 10 bases. The CDR3 numbers 14 residues from cysteine through phenylalanine. CDR3 DNA is the only sequence kept; it has 42 bases, read in frame from the first base. The CDR1 and CDR2 encoded by the germline V gene are MRHNA and SNTAGT. Here is what the overall study found, with its caveats: The disease-linked clones were reported to be significantly enriched in matched synovial fluid samples from ankylosing spondylitis patients. A TCR beta motif made up of fewer than 10 highly homologous amino acid variants appeared to be characteristic of blood from ankylosing spondylitis patients. Some motif variants had previously been reported in the synovial fluid and blood of reactive arthritis patients, which suggests shared mechanisms of disease initiation. The disease-linked clones had a CD8+ phenotype and were found at relatively low frequencies in peripheral blood.

The instrument given in TCRdb is Illumina HiSeq 2500. Quantitative 5'-RACE with molecular barcodes was the method used to prepare the TCR beta libraries. The study's processing was this. To identify disease-linked TCR variants, a new computational method was used, one built on a probabilistic model of VDJ rearrangement. The public reads were reanalyzed by TCRdb: fastp trimming at Q25, MiXCR alignment, in-frame beta chains only. Under each unique CDR3 protein, matching rows form one entry showing the most common genes and DNA. Clone size and V and J calls follow TCRdb, not the original study. A total of 50,000 or so distinct CDR3 sequences appear in this sample, about 7% of them only once. Over 7% of the sample belongs to the ten largest clones.

The sequencing sample was made of blood, either unsorted or a sorted T cell fraction (not recorded which). The V and J segments used are TRBV6-4 and TRBJ2-6; perhaps TRBD2 is the D gene, with 6 bases matching. The receptor comes from a female donor with ankylosing spondylitis or in good health (not recorded which). The sequenced DNA: TGTGCCAGTTTCGGAGGGTCTGGGGCCAACGTCCTGACTTTC. Its protein is CASFGGSGANVLTF.